This entry is about one T cell receptor (beta chain). This sample was included in a study of shared clonotypes between healthy human individuals. Generated by immunoSEQ multiplex PCR, the TCRdb table keeps only in-frame clones and is missing some. The sample consists of hundreds of thousands of clones, around 96% of them appearing once. It was CD45RO-negative cells, positively selected for CCR7, that made up naive CD8 cells, with terminally differentiated effector memory CD45RA+ cells excluded. In germline, CDR1 is MGHRA, CDR2 YSYEKL. Trimming took off 1 base at V and 3 bases at J, with 7 bases between the two ends. This CDR3 region has 13 residues.

This chain joins TRBV4-1 and TRBJ2-7; no firm D call. The sample was naive CD8+ T cells sorted from blood. This receptor was identified in a woman under 40 in good health. The CDR3: CASSQVSFYEQYF. Written as DNA, the CDR3 is TGCGCCAGCAGCCAAGTAAGTTTCTACGAGCAGTACTTC.